This is a list of T cell receptor beta chains from one sample in a study of glioma-infiltrating T cells. MiXCR, applied by TCRdb to the multiplex PCR reads, yields one record per CDR3 protein. The sample consists of about 89,000 distinct CDR3 sequences, 20% to 25% of them appearing once. The sample was glioma tissue, nonneoplastic brain tissue, or PBMCs (not recorded which). These receptors were taken from a human donor with low-grade glioma or glioblastoma, undergoing nonglioma brain surgery, or in good health (not recorded which). Each CDR3 is given without its conserved first and last residue. The order of the fields is V gene, J gene, CDR3 protein.

V: TRBV7-2
J: TRBJ2-3
CDR3: ASSFLTSGSTDTQY

V: TRBV3-1
J: TRBJ2-7
CDR3: ASSERTGGAYEQY

V: TRBV2
J: TRBJ1-1
CDR3: ASRVVNTEAF

V: TRBV7-6
J: TRBJ1-1
CDR3: ASSPQGNTEAF

V: TRBV6-1
J: TRBJ1-5
CDR3: ASSDEDRDQPQH

V: TRBV28
J: TRBJ2-3
CDR3: ASSLAGGMRDTQY

V: TRBV6-1
J: TRBJ2-7
CDR3: ASKVGTSTNYEQY

V: TRBV20-1
J: TRBJ2-1
CDR3: SATSGTPNEQF

V: TRBV4-1
J: TRBJ1-2
CDR3: ASSPAPILNGYT

V: TRBV4-1
J: TRBJ2-3
CDR3: ASSPARWMSADTQY

V: TRBV7-9
J: TRBJ1-5
CDR3: ASSLDQGISNQPQH

V: TRBV20-1
J: TRBJ2-1
CDR3: SARDGTTLNEQF

V: TRBV20-1
J: TRBJ2-7
CDR3: SASGPPRAGLISYEQY

V: TRBV18
J: TRBJ2-3
CDR3: ASSPGSGRSDTQY

V: TRBV19
J: TRBJ1-2
CDR3: ASRRDRRYGYT

V: TRBV6-1
J: TRBJ2-7
CDR3: ASSWESGSGRREQY

V: TRBV5-1
J: TRBJ1-4
CDR3: ASSGSRQGATNEKLF

V: TRBV4-1
J: TRBJ1-1
CDR3: ASSQKGQLDTEAF

V: TRBV14
J: TRBJ2-1
CDR3: ASSPGSGRGDEQF

V: TRBV10-3
J: TRBJ2-7
CDR3: AISDRGYEQY

V: TRBV12-3/TRBV12-4
J: TRBJ1-2
CDR3: ASTYGTGNYGYT

V: TRBV7-6
J: TRBJ2-3
CDR3: ASSDRGTQY

V: TRBV6-1
J: TRBJ1-1
CDR3: ASKSSGTAGEKAF

V: TRBV2
J: TRBJ1-5
CDR3: ASSEHRNSNQPQH

V: TRBV4-1
J: TRBJ1-4
CDR3: ASSYQVGGEKLF

V: TRBV20-1
J: TRBJ2-2
CDR3: SAEAVAGALNTGELF

V: TRBV6-1
J: TRBJ1-2
CDR3: ASSPRGYSGYT

V: TRBV19
J: TRBJ2-7
CDR3: ASSTGTGGPYEQY

V: TRBV20-1
J: TRBJ2-1
CDR3: SARERTSVSYNEQF

V: TRBV20-1
J: TRBJ2-3
CDR3: SDARGGTDTQY

V: TRBV20-1
J: TRBJ2-4
CDR3: SARDPGLAKNIQY

V: TRBV20-1
J: TRBJ2-3
CDR3: SATGTSGRSDTQY

V: TRBV19
J: TRBJ2-3
CDR3: ASSVRADTQY

V: TRBV7-4
J: TRBJ1-1
CDR3: ASSPVMNTEAF

V: TRBV14
J: TRBJ2-7
CDR3: ASSRHRETYEQY

V: TRBV20-1
J: TRBJ2-5
CDR3: SASRGNQENQY

V: TRBV24-1
J: TRBJ2-3
CDR3: ATSASGGNEQY

V: TRBV27
J: TRBJ2-6
CDR3: ASSLRGQTSGANVLT

V: TRBV6-1
J: TRBJ2-4
CDR3: ASSGSYPAKNIQY

V: TRBV20-1
J: TRBJ1-5
CDR3: SARPTASNQPQH

V: TRBV5-1
J: TRBJ2-7
CDR3: ASSVEFSHYEQY

V: TRBV6-1
J: TRBJ1-1
CDR3: ASSRTGHGEAF

V: TRBV19
J: TRBJ2-1
CDR3: ASSIPGQAIDEQF

V: TRBV4-1
J: TRBJ2-4
CDR3: ASSQETIRGKNIQY

V: TRBV27
J: TRBJ2-3
CDR3: ASNLRTGGANTQY

V: TRBV6-1
J: TRBJ2-3
CDR3: ASSHKGQRSY

V: TRBV6-1
J: TRBJ1-1
CDR3: ASSYNPGPQNTEAF

V: TRBV12-3/TRBV12-4
J: TRBJ1-4
CDR3: ASSLGQENGKLF